This T cell receptor (beta chain) was sequenced during a study of shared clonotypes between healthy human individuals. About the research overall: The study drew on a couple of women and three men aged 18 to 49 as donors. Every donor yielded three CD4 naive, three CD4 memory, two CD8 naive and one CD8 memory plate. Study-wide results and caveats: Few donors restricted represented genetic and exposure-history diversity.

Concerning this clone itself: What it recognizes is unknown.

This CDR3 spans 16 amino acids. Looked up from germline, CDR1 is LGHNA and CDR2 is YSLEER. V shed 0 bases, J shed 2 bases, and the junction held 6 bases outside the gene matches. This table comes from immunoSEQ multiplex PCR, and its TCRdb copy is limited to in-frame clones, with some not included. The sample carries about 2.3 million clones, about nine tenths recorded once. This receptor was obtained from a man aged 18 to 29 in good health. Some clones in this sample may be carry-over from other donors' samples. Specimen: naive CD4+ T cells from PBMCs. Documented subset: CD45RA+ positively selected. The genes are TRBV4-3 and TRBJ2-7; 8 nucleotides line up with TRBD2. This CDR3 is CASSQDLTSAAYEQYF. The CDR3 DNA reads as TGCGCCAGCAGCCAAGATCTGACTAGCGCGGCCTACGAGCAGTACTTC.